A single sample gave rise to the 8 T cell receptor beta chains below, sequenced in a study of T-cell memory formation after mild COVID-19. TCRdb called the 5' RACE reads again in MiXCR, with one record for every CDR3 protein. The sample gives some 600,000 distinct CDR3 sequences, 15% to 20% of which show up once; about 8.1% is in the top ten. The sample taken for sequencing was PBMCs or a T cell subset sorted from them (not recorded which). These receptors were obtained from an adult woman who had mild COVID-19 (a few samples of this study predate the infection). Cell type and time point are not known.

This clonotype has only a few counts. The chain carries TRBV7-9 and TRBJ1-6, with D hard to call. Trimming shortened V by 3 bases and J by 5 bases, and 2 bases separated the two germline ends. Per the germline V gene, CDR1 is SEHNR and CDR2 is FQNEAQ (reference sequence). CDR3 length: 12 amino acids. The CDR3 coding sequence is TGTGCCAGCAGCTTCGATAATTCACCCCTCCACTTT. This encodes CASSFDNSPLHF.

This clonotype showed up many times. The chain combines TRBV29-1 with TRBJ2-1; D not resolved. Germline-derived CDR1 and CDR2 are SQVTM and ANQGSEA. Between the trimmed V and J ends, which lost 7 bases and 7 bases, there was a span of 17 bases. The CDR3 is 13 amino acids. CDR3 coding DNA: TGCAGCGCCAACGTCCATACGCGGAATGAGCAGTTCTTC. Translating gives CSANVHTRNEQFF.

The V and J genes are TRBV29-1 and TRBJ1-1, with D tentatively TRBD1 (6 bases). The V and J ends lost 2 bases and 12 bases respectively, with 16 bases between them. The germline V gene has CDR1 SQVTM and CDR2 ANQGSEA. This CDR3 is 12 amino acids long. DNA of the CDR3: TGCAGCGTTGAATATGACAGGCCCGGGACTTTCTTT. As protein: CSVEYDRPGTFF.

CDR3 sequence reads: CASSVGRDEGQINYGYTF. CDR3 sequence (DNA): TGTGCCAGCAGCGTAGGGAGGGACGAGGGACAGATTAACTATGGCTACACCTTC. The gene calls are TRBV9 and TRBJ1-2, with TRBD1 matching 7 bases. This CDR3 region has 18 residues. V trimming: 0 bases; J trimming: 1 base; junction bases outside the gene matches: 12. Per germline, CDR1 SGDLS and CDR2 YYNGEE.

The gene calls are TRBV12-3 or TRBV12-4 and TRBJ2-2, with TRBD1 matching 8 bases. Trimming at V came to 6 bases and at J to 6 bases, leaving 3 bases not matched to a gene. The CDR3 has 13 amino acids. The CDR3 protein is CASRRTGSGELFF. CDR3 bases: TGTGCCAGCAGAAGGACAGGGTCCGGGGAGCTGTTTTTT.

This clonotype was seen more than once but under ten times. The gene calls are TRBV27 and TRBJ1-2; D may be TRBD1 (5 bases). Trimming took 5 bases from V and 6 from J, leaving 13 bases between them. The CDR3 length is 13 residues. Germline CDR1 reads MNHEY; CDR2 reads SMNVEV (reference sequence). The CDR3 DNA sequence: TGTGCCAGCAGTGCGACCGGGACGAATGGCTACACCTTC. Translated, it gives CASSATGTNGYTF.

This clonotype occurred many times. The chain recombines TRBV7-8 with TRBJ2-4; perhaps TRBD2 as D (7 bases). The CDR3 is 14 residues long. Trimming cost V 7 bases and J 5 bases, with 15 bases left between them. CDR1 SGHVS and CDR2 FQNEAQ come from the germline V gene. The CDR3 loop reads CASTLREGENIQYF. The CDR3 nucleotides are TGTGCCAGCACCCTGAGGGAGGGGGAAAACATTCAGTACTTC.

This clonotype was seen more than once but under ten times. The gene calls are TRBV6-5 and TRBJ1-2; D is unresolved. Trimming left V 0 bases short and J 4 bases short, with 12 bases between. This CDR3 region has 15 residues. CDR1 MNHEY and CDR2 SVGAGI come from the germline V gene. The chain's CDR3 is CASSYSTGSTYGYTF. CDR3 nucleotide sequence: TGTGCCAGCAGTTACTCTACCGGGTCGACCTATGGCTACACCTTC.